Included here is one T cell receptor (beta chain) sequence, with context. The source of the sample is a study of blood T cell repertoires in COVID-19. Study details: PBMCs, B-cell-depleted T cells, or T cells provided the cDNA or gDNA that made up the material.

The CDR3 sequence is 17 residues long. J gave up 10 bases and V 10 bases, and 20 bases lay outside the gene matches. CDR1 and CDR2 (germline): KGHDR, SFDVKD. Seattle's enrolled individuals joined amid active infection and were then monitored longitudinally. Original data processing: Reference gene primers were amplified, and this amplification served to estimate nucleated cell counts. The table came from immunoSEQ multiplex PCR; TCRdb's copy has only in-frame clones and leaves some out. The V and J calls and clone size are taken from that table; D and trimming were inferred from the DNA. This sample has about 350,000 clones; almost 90% occur once, and the top ten carry roughly 6.6%.

The chain links TRBV24-1 to TRBJ1-6; TRBD1 matches at 8 bases. Sequenced input: peripheral blood. The TCR originated in a woman between 65 and 79 years old with COVID-19, enrolled during active disease. CDR3 loop: CATSIRDRSSHPSPLHF. CDR3 bases: TGTGCCACGAGTATCCGGGACAGGAGCTCCCATCCCTCACCCCTCCACTTT.